This T cell receptor (beta chain) was identified during a study of early T cells in non-severe SARS-CoV-2 infection. TCRdb re-called the 5' RACE reads through MiXCR, storing one row per CDR3 protein. The sample holds over 50,000 distinct CDR3 sequences, 11% seen once. Per the germline V gene, CDR1 is SQVTM and CDR2 is ANQGSEA. The CDR3 is 11 amino acids. V lost 4 bases and J lost 3, with 6 bases in between. This receptor was taken from an adult who was a healthcare worker with PCR-confirmed SARS-CoV-2 infection or an uninfected control (not recorded which). Sequencing was done on a sample of whole blood. This chain connects TRBV29-1 to TRBJ1-1; D is possibly TRBD1 (5 bases). The DNA of the CDR3 is TGCAGCGTTGGCAGGGACACTGAAGCTTTCTTT. Its translation: CSVGRDTEAFF.